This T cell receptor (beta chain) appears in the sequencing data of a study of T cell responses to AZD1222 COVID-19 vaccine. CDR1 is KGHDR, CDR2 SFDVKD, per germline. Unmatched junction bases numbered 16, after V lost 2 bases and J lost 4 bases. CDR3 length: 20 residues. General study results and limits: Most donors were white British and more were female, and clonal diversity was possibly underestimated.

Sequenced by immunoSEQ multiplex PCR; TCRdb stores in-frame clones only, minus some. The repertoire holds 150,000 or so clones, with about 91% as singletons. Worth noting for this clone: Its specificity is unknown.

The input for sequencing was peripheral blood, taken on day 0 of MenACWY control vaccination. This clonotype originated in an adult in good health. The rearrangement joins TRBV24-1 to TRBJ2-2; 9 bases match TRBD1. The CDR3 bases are TGTGCCACCAGTGATTCCAGGCTGAACGCAGACAGGGGGTTCACCGGGGAGCTGTTTTTT. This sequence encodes CATSDSRLNADRGFTGELFF.